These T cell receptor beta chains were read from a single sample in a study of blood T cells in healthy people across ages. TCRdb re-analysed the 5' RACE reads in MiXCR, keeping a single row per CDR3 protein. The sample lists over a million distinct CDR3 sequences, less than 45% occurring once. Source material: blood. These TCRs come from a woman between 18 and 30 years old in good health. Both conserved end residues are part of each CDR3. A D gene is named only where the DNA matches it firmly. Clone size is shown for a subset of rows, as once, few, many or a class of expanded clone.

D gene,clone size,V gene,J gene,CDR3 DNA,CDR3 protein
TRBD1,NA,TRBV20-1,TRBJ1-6,TGCAGTGCTTACAGGGGGACCGGTTCACCCCTCCACTTT,CSAYRGTGSPLHF
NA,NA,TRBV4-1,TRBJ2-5,TGCGCCAGCAGCCAAGAAGGGCGGCAACAAAAGACCCAGTACTTC,CASSQEGRQQKTQYF
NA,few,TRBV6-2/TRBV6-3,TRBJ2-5,TGTGCCAGCAGTTACTCGAGCCCGGTACAAGAGACCCAGTACTTC,CASSYSSPVQETQYF
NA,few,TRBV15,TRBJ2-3,TGTGCCGTTTCAGGGTTCTCTAGCACAGATACGCAGTATTTT,CAVSGFSSTDTQYF
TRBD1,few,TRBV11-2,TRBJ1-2,TGTGCCAGCAGCTTAGCGGGACAGGGTCTTGACTATGGCTACACCTTC,CASSLAGQGLDYGYTF
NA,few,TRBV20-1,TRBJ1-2,TGCAGTGCTAGCTCTACTACTCCTCCTAACTATGGCTACACCTTC,CSASSTTPPNYGYTF
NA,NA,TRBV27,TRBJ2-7,TGTGCCAGCACATTTCGGAGCCTCGGTGAGCAGTACTTC,CASTFRSLGEQYF
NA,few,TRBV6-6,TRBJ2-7,TGTGCCAGCAGTCCGGGAACGACCGGGGAGCAGTACTTC,CASSPGTTGEQYF
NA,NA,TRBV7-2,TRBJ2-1,TGTGCCAGCGGCGGGCTGAACTACGAGCAGTTCTTC,CASGGLNYEQFF
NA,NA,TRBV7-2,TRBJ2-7,TGTGCCAGCAGCTTAGAGTCTGGGGGACCCTACGAGCAGTACTTC,CASSLESGGPYEQYF
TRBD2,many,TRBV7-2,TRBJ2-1,TGTGCCAGCGAGGCGGGAGGAAACCCCTACAATGAGCAGTTCTTC,CASEAGGNPYNEQFF
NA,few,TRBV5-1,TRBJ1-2,TGCGCCAGCAGCTGGACCCAGGGGTGGGATGGCTACACCTTC,CASSWTQGWDGYTF
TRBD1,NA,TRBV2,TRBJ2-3,TGTGCCAGCAGTACCCAGGGGACAGGGGATACGCAGTATTTT,CASSTQGTGDTQYF
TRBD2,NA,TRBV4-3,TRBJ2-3,TGCGCCAGCAGCCAAGATGAAAGGAGCGGGGGGGGCACAGATACGCAGTATTTT,CASSQDERSGGGTDTQYF
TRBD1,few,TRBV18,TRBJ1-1,TGTGCCAGCTCAAAATTCGGGACAGGGGTCACTGAAGCTTTCTTT,CASSKFGTGVTEAFF
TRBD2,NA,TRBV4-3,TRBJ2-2,TGCGCCAGCAGCCAAGGTCCTAGCGGGAGCTCCGGGGAGCTGTTTTTT,CASSQGPSGSSGELFF
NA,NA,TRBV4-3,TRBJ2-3,TGCGCCAGCAGCCAAGTCCTTGGGGGGGCAACAGATACGCAGTATTTT,CASSQVLGGATDTQYF
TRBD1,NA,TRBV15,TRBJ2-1,TGTGCCACCAGCCCGCGACAGGGGTCCTACAATGAGCAGTTCTTC,CATSPRQGSYNEQFF
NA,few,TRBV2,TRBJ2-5,TGTGCCAGCAACCCGGGGATTGCTGGGACCCAGTACTTC,CASNPGIAGTQYF
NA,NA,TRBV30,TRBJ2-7,TGTGCCTGGAGTAGGTGGGCCTCCTACGAGCAGTACTTC,CAWSRWASYEQYF
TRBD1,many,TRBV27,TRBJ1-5,TGTGCCAGCAGACCAGGGGGTTTACCCAATCAGCCCCAGCATTTT,CASRPGGLPNQPQHF
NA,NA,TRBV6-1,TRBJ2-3,TGTGCCAGCAGTGATGTGCGGGAATCGGATACGCAGTATTTT,CASSDVRESDTQYF
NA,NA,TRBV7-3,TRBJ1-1,TGTGCCAGCAGCCTACTCGGGCCCGCAGGTGAAGCTTTCTTT,CASSLLGPAGEAFF
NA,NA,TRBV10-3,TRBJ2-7,TGTGCCATCAGTGATACAGGGAACGAGCAGTACTTC,CAISDTGNEQYF
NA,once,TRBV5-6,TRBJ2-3,TGTGCCAGCAGCTTTGGGAACAAGTGGGTGGATACGCAGTATTTT,CASSFGNKWVDTQYF
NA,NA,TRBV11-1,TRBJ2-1,TGTGCCAGCAGCTTTAAGGGCAGGGGAGAGGATGAGCAGTTCTTC,CASSFKGRGEDEQFF
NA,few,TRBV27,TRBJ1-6,TGTGCCAGCAGTGGTACCGGGACCCATAATTCACCCCTCCACTTT,CASSGTGTHNSPLHF
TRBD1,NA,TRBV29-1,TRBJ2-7,TGCAGCGTTGAAGAAACGGACAGGGGACAGTCAGGGGAGCAGTACTTC,CSVEETDRGQSGEQYF
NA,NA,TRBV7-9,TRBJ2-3,TGTGCCAGCACCGATCGGGGGAGCACAGATACGCAGTATTTT,CASTDRGSTDTQYF
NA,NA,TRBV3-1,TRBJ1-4,TGTGCCAGCAGCCATACACCATTGAATGAAAAACTGTTTTTT,CASSHTPLNEKLFF
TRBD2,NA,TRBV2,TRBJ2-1,TGTGCCAGCAGTGAAGAACTAGCGGGAACGACCAATGAGCAGTTCTTC,CASSEELAGTTNEQFF
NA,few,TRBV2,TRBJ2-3,TGTGCCAGCGAGATCGGGATCCGCAGTACGCAGTATTTT,CASEIGIRSTQYF
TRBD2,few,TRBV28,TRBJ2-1,TGTGCCAGCTCTTCGCTGCTAGCGGGAATCCACAATGAGCAGTTCTTC,CASSSLLAGIHNEQFF
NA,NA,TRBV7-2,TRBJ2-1,TGTGCCAGCAGCTTAGAAAGCCAAACCTACAATGAGCAGTTCTTC,CASSLESQTYNEQFF
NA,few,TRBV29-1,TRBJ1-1,TGCAGCGCCACGACAGGTTTGAACACTGAAGCTTTCTTT,CSATTGLNTEAFF
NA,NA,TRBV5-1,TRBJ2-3,TGCGCCAGCAGCTTGGCCAGGCGGACCACAGATACGCAGTATTTT,CASSLARRTTDTQYF
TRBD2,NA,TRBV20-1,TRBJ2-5,TGCAGTGCCGGGACTAGCAGGGAGACCCAGTACTTC,CSAGTSRETQYF
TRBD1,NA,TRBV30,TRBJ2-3,TGTGCCTGGATTCGGTGGACAGGCCTAAATTCGCAGTATTTT,CAWIRWTGLNSQYF
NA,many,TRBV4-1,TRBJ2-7,TGCGCCAGCAGCCAAGCAGGGGTCGACGAGCAGTACTTC,CASSQAGVDEQYF
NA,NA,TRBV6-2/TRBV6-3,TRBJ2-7,TGTGCCAGCAGTTACCGTCCTCTGACCTACGAGCAGTACTTC,CASSYRPLTYEQYF
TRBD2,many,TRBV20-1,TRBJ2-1,TGCAGTGCTAGAGATCCCTGGACTAGCTACTCCTACAATGAGCAGTTCTTC,CSARDPWTSYSYNEQFF
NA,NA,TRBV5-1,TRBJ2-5,TGCGCCAGCGCAGATCCGGGGTTGAATGAGCAGTACTTC,CASADPGLNEQYF
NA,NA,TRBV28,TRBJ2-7,TGTGCCAGCAGTTTAGGCAGGGCAGGGTCCTACGAGCAGTACTTC,CASSLGRAGSYEQYF